These 12 T cell receptor beta chains came from one sample sequenced in a study of OX40 agonist ivuxolimab in advanced cancers. Preparation of the library involved the immunoSEQ multiplex PCR assay. TCRdb obtained this table from immuneACCESS and retained in-frame rearrangements with V and J assigned. These tables miss some clones; where compared with another copy, unresolved V genes account for less than half of the shortfall, and the remainder is unexplained. For this sample the table gives tens of thousands of clones, of which around 93% were detected only once. Of the sample, around 3.9% is held by the ten largest clones. The material sequenced was CD4+ or CD8+ T cells sorted from blood, taken in a trial of the OX40 agonist ivuxolimab. The origin of the receptors is an adult with an advanced solid tumor such as melanoma, head and neck, liver or kidney cancer.

The chain uses TRBV4-1 and TRBJ2-2; the match to TRBD2 covers 8 bases. The CDR3 runs to 17 residues. Germline CDR1 reads MGHRA; CDR2 reads YSYEKL. After removal of 2 bases from V and 1 base from J, the junction contained 6 bases not matched to a gene. The CDR3 coding sequence is TGCGCCAGCAGCCAATTGGTACTAGCGGAGAACACCGGGGAGCTGTTTTTT. Protein sequence: CASSQLVLAENTGELFF.

The chain is built from TRBV28 and TRBJ2-7; D uncertain. CDR3 length: 10 residues. Per germline, CDR1 MDHEN and CDR2 SYDVKM. V dropped 6 bases and J dropped 2 bases, with 2 bases sitting between them. The CDR3 DNA reads TGTGCCAGCAGGGCCTACGAGCAGTACTTC. This translates into CASRAYEQYF.

The chain carries TRBV4-3 and TRBJ2-3, with TRBD2 matching over 8 bases. The germline CDR1 and CDR2 sequences are LGHNA and YSLEER. V lost 4 bases to trimming and J lost 8 bases; unmatched junction nucleotides: 11. There are 15 residues in the CDR3. Here the CDR3 DNA reads TGCGCCAGCAGCCCTTCAGCGGGGGAGGGAGTTACGCAGTATTTT. This translates into CASSPSAGEGVTQYF.

V and J are TRBV7-9 and TRBJ1-2, with D possibly TRBD1 on 5 matching bases. The CDR3 extends over 15 amino acids. V was cut by 4 bases and J by 8 bases, with 20 bases left in between. In germline, CDR1 is SEHNR, CDR2 FQNEAQ (reference sequence). Written as DNA, the CDR3 is TGTGCCAGCAGCTCAGCAGATCGGGGGAGGGACGGCTACACCTTC. Encoded protein: CASSSADRGRDGYTF.

Note on this clone: This sample includes further DNA sequences coding for the same CDR3. The rearrangement links TRBV27 to TRBJ2-5; D unclear. This CDR3 spans 11 amino acids. The V gene lost 2 bases and the J gene lost 4 bases, with 2 bases spanning the gap. The germline V gene encodes CDR1 MNHEY and CDR2 SMNVEV (reference sequence). CDR3 protein: CASSLGETQYF. The CDR3 region has the DNA TGTGCCAGCAGTTTAGGAGAGACCCAGTACTTC.

This clone is a singleton in its sample. V and J are TRBV11-2 and TRBJ1-1, with 9 positions matching TRBD1. The CDR3 covers 15 residues. CDR1 and CDR2 from the germline V gene are SGHAT and FQNNGV. The J segment lost 4 bases and the V segment lost 4 bases, leaving 7 bases of the junction unmatched. The CDR3 protein is CASSWTGQGGTEAFF. The CDR3 DNA sequence: TGTGCCAGCAGCTGGACGGGACAGGGAGGCACTGAAGCTTTCTTT. Full variable domain (rest looked up from reference TRBV11-2 and TRBJ1-1): EAGVAQSPRYKIIEKRQSVAFWCNPISGHATLYWYQQILGQGPKLLIQFQNNGVVDDSQLPKDRFSAERLKGVDSTLKIQPAKLEDSAVYLCASSWTGQGGTEAFFGQGTRLTVV.

The chain combines TRBV5-1 with TRBJ2-7; D uncertain. This CDR3 region has 12 residues. V lost 5 bases, J lost 0 bases, and 6 bases lay in between. CDR1 is SGHRS and CDR2 is YFSETQ in the germline V gene. The DNA for the CDR3 is TGCGCCAGCAGTAGGGCCTCCTACGAGCAGTACTTC. Encoded protein: CASSRASYEQYF. Full variable domain (remainder filled in from reference TRBV5-1 and TRBJ2-7): KAGVTQTPRYLIKTRGQQVTLSCSPISGHRSVSWYQQTPGQGLQFLFEYFSETQRNKGNFPGRFSGRQFSNSRSEMNVSTLELGDSALYLCASSRASYEQYFGPGTRLTVT.

The chain joins TRBV11-2 to TRBJ2-7; unclear D gene. This CDR3 is built from 13 residues. Germline lookup yields CDR1 SGHAT and CDR2 FQNNGV. Trimming pared 1 base from V and 4 bases from J, leaving 8 bases between. The CDR3 loop reads CASSLGLGYEQYF. Written as DNA, the CDR3 is TGTGCCAGCAGCTTAGGTCTGGGTTACGAGCAGTACTTC.

V is TRBV29-1 and J is TRBJ2-1, with 7 bases identical to TRBD1. The length of the CDR3 is 13 residues. The germline V gene encodes CDR1 SQVTM and CDR2 ANQGSEA. Trimming removed 3 bases from V and 3 bases from J; junction bases left unmatched: 2. CDR3 amino acids: CSVDGTDYNEQFF. The CDR3 DNA follows: TGCAGCGTTGACGGGACAGACTACAATGAGCAGTTCTTC.

This clone was counted once. The CDR3 loop is CASSPRDSQYNEQFF. The CDR3 DNA reads TGTGCCAGCAGTCCCCGGGACAGCCAATACAATGAGCAGTTCTTC. The rearrangement joins TRBV6-6 to TRBJ2-1, with TRBD1 identical over 7 bases. The CDR3 has 15 residues. Looked up from germline, CDR1 is MNHNY and CDR2 is SVGAGI (reference sequence). J gave up 4 bases and V 5 bases, and 8 bases lay outside the gene matches.

This chain joins TRBV15 and TRBJ2-5; D is uncertain. V was trimmed by 3 bases and J by 5 bases, leaving 10 bases between them. The CDR3 is 13 residues long. Germline V gene sequence: CDR1 LNHNV, CDR2 YYDKDF (reference sequence). The CDR3 here is CATSSPSRETQYF. CDR3 sequence (DNA): TGTGCCACCAGCAGCCCTTCCAGGGAGACCCAGTACTTC.

This clone is labeled as medium-sized (0.01 to 0.1%). The chain recombines TRBV19 with TRBJ1-2; a weak D match, TRBD1 (5 bases). Germline V CDR1 and CDR2: LNHDA, SQIVND (reference sequence). With 9 bases removed from V and 3 bases from J, the gap between germline ends came to 14 bases. This CDR3 comprises 13 residues. CDR3 in amino acids: CASRLGGDYGYTF. In DNA, the CDR3 is TGTGCCAGCCGATTGGGGGGGGACTATGGCTACACCTTC.